The subject of this entry is one T cell receptor beta chain. These data originate in a study of blood T cell repertoires in COVID-19. Study as a whole: Sources were T cells, B-cell-depleted T cells, or PBMCs; the material itself was cDNA or gDNA.

Cohorts were assigned according to the clinical history that participants reported. The data were produced by immunoSEQ multiplex PCR, yet TCRdb's version contains in-frame clones alone and is incomplete. The table includes 210,000 or so clones, around 81% detected once. After removal of 4 bases from V and 4 bases from J, the junction contained 7 bases not matched to a gene. Germline CDR1 reads SNHLY; CDR2 reads FYNNEI. The CDR3 is 16 residues long. The sample comprised PBMCs or T cells enriched from blood (not recorded which). This chain links TRBV2 with TRBJ1-1, with 12 bases that match TRBD1. The receptor comes from a woman between 40 and 50 years old with acute COVID-19. CDR3 sequence: CASSGDRGRRGTEAFF. In nucleotides, the CDR3 is TGTGCCAGCAGTGGGGACAGGGGGCGCAGGGGCACTGAAGCTTTCTTT.